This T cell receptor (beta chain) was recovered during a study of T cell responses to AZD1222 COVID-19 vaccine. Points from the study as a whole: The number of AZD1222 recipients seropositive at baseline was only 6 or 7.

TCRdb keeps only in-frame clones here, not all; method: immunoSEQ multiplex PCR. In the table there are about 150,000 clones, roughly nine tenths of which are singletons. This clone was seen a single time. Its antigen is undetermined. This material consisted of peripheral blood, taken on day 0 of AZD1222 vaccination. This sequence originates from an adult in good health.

The chain's CDR3 is CASSLVGSNSNQPQHF. CDR3 in DNA: TGTGCCAGCAGCTTAGTCGGCAGCAATAGCAATCAGCCCCAGCATTTT. The chain employs TRBV7-2 and TRBJ1-5; D unclear. Trimming shortened V by 1 base and J by 0 bases, and 10 bases separated the two germline ends. The CDR3 contains 16 residues. Germline CDR1 SGHTA, CDR2 FQGNSA.